These 29 T cell receptor beta chains were sequenced from one sample in a study of CD4+ T cells in melanoma. Data came from immunoSEQ multiplex PCR; TCRdb stores just in-frame clones and leaves some out. In the table there are about 110,000 clones, over 80% of which are singletons. Sequenced: peripheral blood. Every receptor here comes from a human donor with melanoma.

The J gene is TRBJ2-3, the V gene TRBV7-6; the D gene is possibly TRBD2 (6 bases). Germline V gene lookup returns CDR1 SGHVS and CDR2 FNYEAQ. This CDR3 comprises 16 residues. With 0 bases removed from V and 0 bases from J, the gap between germline ends came to 10 bases. The CDR3 region is CASSLAGGVSTDTQYF. CDR3 nucleotides: TGTGCCAGCAGCTTAGCGGGCGGGGTTAGCACAGATACGCAGTATTTT.

J is TRBJ1-6 and V is TRBV6-5, with D possibly matching TRBD1 (5 bases). The V gene lost 7 bases and the J gene lost 11 bases, with 18 bases spanning the gap. This CDR3 contains 14 residues. Germline CDR1 MNHEY, CDR2 SVGAGI. CDR3 in amino acids: CASTPMQGGTPLHF. CDR3 nucleotide sequence: TGTGCCAGCACCCCCATGCAGGGTGGGACACCCCTCCACTTT.

Points on this clone: The identical CDR3 is also encoded by other nucleotide sequences in the sample. The chain recombines TRBV7-3 with TRBJ2-3; D ambiguous. V dropped 2 bases and J dropped 3 bases, with 6 bases sitting between them. The germline V gene encodes CDR1 SGHTA and CDR2 FQGTGA. The CDR3 is 13 residues long. This CDR3 reads CASSLGSTDTQYF. DNA of the CDR3: TGTGCCAGCAGCTTAGGAAGTACAGATACGCAGTATTTT. Full variable domain (missing parts from reference TRBV7-3 and TRBJ2-3): GAGVSQTPSNKVTEKGKYVELRCDPISGHTALYWYRQSLGQGPEFLIYFQGTGAADDSGLPNDRFFAVRPEGSVSTLKIQRTERGDSAVYLCASSLGSTDTQYFGPGTRLTVL.

This chain joins TRBV2 and TRBJ2-1; D is perhaps TRBD1 (5 bases). V was pared by 4 bases and J by 2 bases, with 9 bases between. Germline CDR1 SNHLY, CDR2 FYNNEI. The CDR3 totals 14 residues. As DNA, the CDR3 is TGTGCCAGCAGTGCAGGGCAAACCTACAATGAGCAGTTCTTC. Amino acid sequence: CASSAGQTYNEQFF.

The chain has TRBV6-5 and TRBJ1-1, with a weak D call TRBD1 (5 bases). The CDR3 consists of 14 residues. Trimming shortened V by 6 bases and J by 3 bases, and 14 bases separated the two germline ends. The germline V gene encodes CDR1 MNHEY and CDR2 SVGAGI. In DNA form, the CDR3 reads TGTGCCAGCAGCCGAAATTCAGGGTACACTGAAGCTTTCTTT. Its protein is CASSRNSGYTEAFF.

The CDR3 sequence is CASSTSTGGNEKLFF. The CDR3 bases are TGCGCCAGCAGCACTTCGACAGGGGGAAATGAAAAACTGTTTTTT. The rearrangement uses TRBV5-1 and TRBJ1-4, with 9 positions matching TRBD1. V lost 4 bases, J lost 5 bases, and 6 bases stayed unmatched. Germline CDR1 SGHRS, CDR2 YFSETQ. This CDR3 has 15 amino acids.

This clone was recorded a few times. The rearrangement links TRBV27 to TRBJ2-5, with D unresolved. The V end lost 0 bases, the J end lost 0 bases, and 5 bases lay between the germline ends. The CDR3 runs to 14 residues. Germline V gives CDR1 MNHEY, CDR2 SMNVEV (reference sequence). The CDR3 here is CASSLSWNQETQYF. CDR3 DNA sequence: TGTGCCAGCAGTTTATCGTGGAACCAAGAGACCCAGTACTTC.

This chain connects TRBV6-4 to TRBJ2-1; 8 nucleotides line up with TRBD1. J was trimmed by 8 bases and V by 6 bases; bases with no gene match: 9. This CDR3 has 14 amino acids. CDR1 and CDR2 from the germline V gene are MRHNA and SNTAGT. The CDR3 sequence: CASSVGTGQHEQFF. The CDR3, as DNA: TGTGCCAGCAGCGTCGGGACAGGTCAGCATGAGCAGTTCTTC.

The chain combines TRBV7-8 with TRBJ2-1, with 14 nucleotides matching TRBD2. The germline V gene has CDR1 SGHVS and CDR2 FQNEAQ. The V gene end was trimmed by 2 bases and the J gene end by 8 bases; junction bases not matched to a gene: 5. The CDR3 is made up of 16 amino acids. The CDR3 DNA is TGTGCCAGCAGCTTACGACTAGCGGGAGGGATGTATGAGCAGTTCTTC. Its translation is CASSLRLAGGMYEQFF.

The rearrangement joins TRBV6-4 to TRBJ2-1; 12 nucleotides match TRBD2. Germline V CDR1 and CDR2: MRHNA, SNTAGT. V trimming: 6 bases; J trimming: 6 bases; junction bases outside the gene matches: 6. The CDR3 consists of 15 residues. The CDR3 sequence: CASRATSGGTNEQFF. Here the CDR3 DNA reads TGTGCCAGCAGGGCAACTAGCGGGGGGACCAATGAGCAGTTCTTC.

V usage is TRBV4-1 and J usage is TRBJ2-1; no reliable D call. The V gene lost 1 base and the J gene lost 6 bases, with 13 bases spanning the gap. Germline V CDR1 and CDR2: MGHRA, YSYEKL. CDR3 size: 15 residues. The CDR3 region has the DNA TGCGCCAGCAGCCAAGGGGTGGGCACGGCCAATGAGCAGTTCTTC. Translating gives CASSQGVGTANEQFF.

The CDR3 bases are TGTGCAAGTCGCTGGTTTTACCTACAGCCCCAGCATTTT. Translation gives CASRWFYLQPQHF. The chain joins TRBV12-2 to TRBJ1-5. TRBV12-2 is termed a pseudogene. The CDR3 is made up of 13 amino acids.

The CDR3 sequence is CASSQGLQYEQYF. The CDR3 DNA reads TGTGCCAGCTCACAGGGACTCCAATACGAGCAGTACTTC. The rearrangement joins TRBV18 to TRBJ2-7; D perhaps matches TRBD2 (6 bases). V was trimmed by 4 bases and J by 4 bases, leaving 11 bases between them. The CDR3 contains 13 residues. The germline CDR1 and CDR2 sequences are KGHSH and LQKENI.

To note about this clone: This sample includes further DNA sequences coding for the same CDR3. This chain links TRBV5-1 with TRBJ2-3; D gene unclear. The length of the CDR3 is 14 residues. Germline lookup yields CDR1 SGHRS and CDR2 YFSETQ. Trimming removed 0 bases from V and 2 bases from J, with 7 bases in between. This chain's CDR3 is CASSLGQDTDTQYF. The CDR3 bases are TGCGCCAGCAGCTTGGGTCAGGACACAGATACGCAGTATTTT.

The rearrangement joins TRBV7-2 to TRBJ2-5, with D unresolved. CDR3 length equals 14 residues. The germline V gene encodes CDR1 SGHTA and CDR2 FQGNSA. V was trimmed by 5 bases and J by 4 bases, leaving 14 bases between them. CDR3 nucleotides: TGTGCCAGCAGCACGACTCGAGAATCAGAGACCCAGTACTTC. Its protein product is CASSTTRESETQYF. The full variable domain, rest sourced from reference TRBV7-2 and TRBJ2-5, is GAGVSQSPSNKVTEKGKDVELRCDPISGHTALYWYRQSLGQGLEFLIYFQGNSAPDKSGLPSDRFSAERTGGSVSTLTIQRTQQEDSAVYLCASSTTRESETQYFGPGTRLLVL.

Many counts were recorded for this clone. V is TRBV9 and J is TRBJ2-2; 8 bases map to TRBD1. V shed 2 bases, J shed 7 bases, and the junction held 4 bases outside the gene matches. This CDR3 contains 14 residues. CDR1 is SGDLS and CDR2 is YYNGEE in the germline V gene. The CDR3 region has the DNA TGTGCCAGCAGCGTCCAGGGGGCGTTCGGGGAGCTGTTTTTT. As protein: CASSVQGAFGELFF.

This chain connects TRBV7-2 to TRBJ2-1; TRBD2 matches 11 bases. Germline lookup yields CDR1 SGHTA and CDR2 FQGNSA. Trimming at V came to 6 bases and at J to 6 bases, leaving 4 bases not matched to a gene. The CDR3 contains 14 residues. CDR3 in DNA: TGTGCCAGCAGACCTGGACTAGCGGGCAATGAGCAGTTCTTC. Amino acids: CASRPGLAGNEQFF.

V gene TRBV12-5 combines with J gene TRBJ1-2; no reliable D call. Germline-derived CDR1 and CDR2 are LGHNT and FRNRAP. V was pared by 1 base and J by 6 bases, with 12 bases between. This CDR3 has 14 residues. CDR3 coding DNA: TGTGCTAGTGGTTTGGAAGGTTCAGGAAATGGCTACACCTTC. This gives the protein CASGLEGSGNGYTF.

V usage is TRBV5-1 and J usage is TRBJ2-7; unclear D gene. CDR1 and CDR2 from the germline V gene are SGHRS and YFSETQ. Trimming removed 0 bases at V and 3 bases at J, with 16 bases between. This CDR3 is 16 amino acids long. CDR3 DNA: TGCGCCAGCAGCTTGGCCTCGAAGTCCCCCGACTACGAGCAGTACTTC. It codes for CASSLASKSPDYEQYF.

This clone was detected once. The V and J genes are TRBV4-2 and TRBJ2-3; D is undetermined. Germline V gene sequence: CDR1 LGHNA, CDR2 YNFKEQ. The V end lost 4 bases, the J end lost 1 base, and 12 bases lay between the germline ends. CDR3 length: 15 residues. The CDR3 is CASSRAPSGTDTQYF. The CDR3 DNA sequence: TGTGCCAGCAGCCGGGCGCCCAGCGGCACAGATACGCAGTATTTT.

J is TRBJ2-2 and V is TRBV7-7, with D unresolved. Germline V gene lookup returns CDR1 SSHAT and CDR2 FNYEAQ (reference sequence). Trimming pared 5 bases from V and 0 bases from J, leaving 16 bases between. This CDR3 region has 17 residues. The DNA for the CDR3 is TGTGCCAGCAGCCCGAGTCCTAACACCGCGAACACCGGGGAGCTGTTTTTT. This encodes CASSPSPNTANTGELFF.

The V call is TRBV9, the J call TRBJ1-5; D is uncertain. The germline CDR1 and CDR2 sequences are SGDLS and YYNGEE. Trimming cost V 2 bases and J 5 bases, with 11 bases left between them. The CDR3 has 14 amino acids. CDR3 nucleotide sequence: TGTGCCAGCAGCGTGGCGGGGTTGGATCAGCCCCAGCATTTT. Translation: CASSVAGLDQPQHF.

The chain has TRBV27 and TRBJ1-5, with D possibly being TRBD1 (5 bases). The ends were cut back, 2 bases at V and 3 bases at J, with 11 bases in the middle. Germline V gene sequence: CDR1 MNHEY, CDR2 SMNVEV (reference sequence). The CDR3 is 15 amino acids. The CDR3 reads CASSLSRVNNQPQHF. The DNA for the CDR3 is TGTGCCAGCAGTTTAAGCAGGGTCAACAATCAGCCCCAGCATTTT.

This clone was recorded only once. The chain combines TRBV6-5 with TRBJ1-5, with D maybe TRBD1 (6 bases). Trimming left V 4 bases short and J 2 bases short, with 12 bases between. CDR1 and CDR2 from the germline V gene are MNHEY and SVGAGI. The CDR3 totals 15 residues. The CDR3 sequence: CASSSVGARNQPQHF. The CDR3 nucleotides are TGTGCCAGCAGTTCCGTGGGGGCTCGCAATCAGCCCCAGCATTTT.

This chain joins TRBV6-6 and TRBJ1-2; 9 bases match TRBD1. Germline CDR1 and CDR2: MNHNY and SVGAGI (reference sequence). The CDR3 totals 13 residues. V shed 6 bases, J shed 6 bases, and the junction held 5 bases outside the gene matches. The CDR3 loop is CASRYRTGDGYTF. DNA for the CDR3: TGTGCCAGCAGGTATCGGACAGGGGATGGCTACACCTTC.

This sequence joins TRBV4-2 and TRBJ1-2; the D is unclear. The V gene lost 3 bases and the J gene lost 2 bases, with 10 bases spanning the gap. Per germline, CDR1 LGHNA and CDR2 YNFKEQ. The CDR3 consists of 14 residues. CDR3 loop: CASSQVSNNYGYTF. The CDR3 DNA is TGTGCCAGCAGCCAGGTGAGCAACAACTATGGCTACACCTTC.

The chain is built from TRBV5-8 and TRBJ2-1; a possible D gene is TRBD1 (7 bases). The CDR3 loop spans 15 amino acids. Germline V gene data show CDR1 as SGHTS and CDR2 as YDEGEE. The V end was cut by 1 base, the J end by 3 bases, with 11 bases between. CDR3 sequence: CASSLQGGNYNEQFF. The CDR3 coding sequence is TGTGCCAGCAGCTTGCAGGGGGGCAACTACAATGAGCAGTTCTTC.

The CDR3 coding sequence is TGTGCCAGCAGCTTAGGTACAGGGTTCGAGACCCAGTACTTC. Amino acid sequence: CASSLGTGFETQYF. V usage is TRBV7-9 and J usage is TRBJ2-5; D may be TRBD1 (6 bases). This CDR3 has 14 residues. V was clipped by 1 base and J by 5 bases, with 11 bases between them. Germline V CDR1 and CDR2: SEHNR, FQNEAQ (reference sequence). The whole variable domain, filled in from reference TRBV7-9 and TRBJ2-5, reads DTGVSQNPRHKITKRGQNVTFRCDPISEHNRLYWYRQTLGQGPEFLTYFQNEAQLEKSRLLSDRFSAERPKGSFSTLEIQRTEQGDSAMYLCASSLGTGFETQYFGPGTRLLVL.

This chain uses TRBV7-2 with TRBJ2-2, with 9 positions matching TRBD2. The germline gives CDR1 SGHTA, CDR2 FQGNSA. The CDR3 runs 17 residues. V lost 5 bases, J lost 5 bases, and 12 bases stayed unmatched. CDR3 amino acids: CASSTSRLAARTGELFF. CDR3 coding DNA: TGTGCCAGCAGCACCAGTAGACTAGCGGCACGAACCGGGGAGCTGTTTTTT.